The source of this T cell receptor (beta chain) is a study of siplizumab effects on memory and regulatory T cells. Per-sample assaying covered around 10^5 TCR templates. Repertoires were generated with immunoSEQ multiplex PCR, while TCRdb's copy carries only in-frame clones and drops some. The data hold about 100,000 clones, with about nine tenths observed a single time. The CDR3 is 18 amino acids. Losses at the gene ends were 5 bases for V and 6 bases for J; bases not matched to a gene: 18. Germline assignment: CDR1 SEHNR and CDR2 FQNEAQ (reference sequence). Notes on this clone: The antigen remains unidentified.

Study conclusions and caveats: Controls had approximately 27% Treg-derived mappable alloreactive CD4+ clones on average, versus approximately 70% with siplizumab. The study found naive T cells seemingly more diverse than memory cells and seemingly major alloresponse contributors.

The source of this sequence is a human donor in good health. Some clones in this sample may be carry-over from other donors' samples. V and J are TRBV7-9 and TRBJ2-1, with 8 bases matching TRBD2. Sequencing used CD4+ T cells sorted from blood. The CDR3 here is CASSPLLGLAGRTNEQFF. Written as DNA, the CDR3 is TGTGCCAGCAGCCCCCTATTGGGATTAGCGGGAAGAACCAATGAGCAGTTCTTC.